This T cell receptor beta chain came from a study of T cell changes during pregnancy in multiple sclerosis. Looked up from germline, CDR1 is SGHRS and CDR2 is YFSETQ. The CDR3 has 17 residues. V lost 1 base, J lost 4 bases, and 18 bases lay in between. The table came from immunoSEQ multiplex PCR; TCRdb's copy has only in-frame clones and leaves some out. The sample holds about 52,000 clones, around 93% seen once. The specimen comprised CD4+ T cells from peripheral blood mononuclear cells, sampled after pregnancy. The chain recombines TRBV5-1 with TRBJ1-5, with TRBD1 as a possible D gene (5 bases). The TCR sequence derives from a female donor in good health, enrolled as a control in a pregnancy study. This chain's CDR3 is CASSLRVRVLTNQPQHF. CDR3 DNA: TGCGCCAGCAGCTTGAGGGTCAGGGTCTTAACGAATCAGCCCCAGCATTTT. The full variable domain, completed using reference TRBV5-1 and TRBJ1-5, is KAGVTQTPRYLIKTRGQQVTLSCSPISGHRSVSWYQQTPGQGLQFLFEYFSETQRNKGNFPGRFSGRQFSNSRSEMNVSTLELGDSALYLCASSLRVRVLTNQPQHFGDGTRLSIL.